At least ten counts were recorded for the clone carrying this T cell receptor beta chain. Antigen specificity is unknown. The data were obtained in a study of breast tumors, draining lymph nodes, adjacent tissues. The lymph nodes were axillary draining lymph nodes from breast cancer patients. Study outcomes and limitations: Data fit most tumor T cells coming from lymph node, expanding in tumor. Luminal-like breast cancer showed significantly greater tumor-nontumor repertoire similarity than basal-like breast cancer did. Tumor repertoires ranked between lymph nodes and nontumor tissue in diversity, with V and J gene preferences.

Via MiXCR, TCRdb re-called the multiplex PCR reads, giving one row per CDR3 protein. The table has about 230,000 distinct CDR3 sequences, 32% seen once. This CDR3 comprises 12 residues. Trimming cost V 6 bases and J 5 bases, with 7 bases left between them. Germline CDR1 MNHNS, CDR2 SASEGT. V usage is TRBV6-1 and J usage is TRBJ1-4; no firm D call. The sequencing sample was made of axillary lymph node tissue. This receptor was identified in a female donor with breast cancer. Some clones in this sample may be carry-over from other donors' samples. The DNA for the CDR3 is TGTGCCAGCAGATGGGTGAATGAAAAACTGTTTTTT. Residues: CASRWVNEKLFF.